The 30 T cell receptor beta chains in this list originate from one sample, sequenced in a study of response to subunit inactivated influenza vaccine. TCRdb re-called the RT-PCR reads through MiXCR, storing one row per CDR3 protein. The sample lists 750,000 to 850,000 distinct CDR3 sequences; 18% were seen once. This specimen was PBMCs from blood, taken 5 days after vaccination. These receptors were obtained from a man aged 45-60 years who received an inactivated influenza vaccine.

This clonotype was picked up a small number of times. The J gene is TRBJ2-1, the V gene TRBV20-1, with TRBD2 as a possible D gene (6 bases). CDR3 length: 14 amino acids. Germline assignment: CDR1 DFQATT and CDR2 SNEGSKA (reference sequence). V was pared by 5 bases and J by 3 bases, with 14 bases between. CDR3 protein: CSALPSVRYNEQFF. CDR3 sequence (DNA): TGCAGTGCTCTTCCTAGCGTGCGCTACAATGAGCAGTTCTTC.

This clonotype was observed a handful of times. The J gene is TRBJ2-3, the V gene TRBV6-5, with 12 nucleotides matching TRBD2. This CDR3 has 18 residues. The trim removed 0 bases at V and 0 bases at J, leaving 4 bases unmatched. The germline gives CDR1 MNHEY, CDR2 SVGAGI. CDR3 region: CASSYSSSGGASTDTQYF. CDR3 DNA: TGTGCCAGCAGTTACTCCTCTAGCGGGGGGGCTAGCACAGATACGCAGTATTTT.

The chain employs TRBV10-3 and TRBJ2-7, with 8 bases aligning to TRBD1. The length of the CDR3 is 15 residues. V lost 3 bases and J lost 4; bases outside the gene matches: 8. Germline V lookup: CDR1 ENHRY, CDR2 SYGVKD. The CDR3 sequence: CAISDPGQGQYEQYF. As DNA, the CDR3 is TGTGCCATCAGTGATCCCGGACAGGGACAGTACGAGCAGTACTTC.

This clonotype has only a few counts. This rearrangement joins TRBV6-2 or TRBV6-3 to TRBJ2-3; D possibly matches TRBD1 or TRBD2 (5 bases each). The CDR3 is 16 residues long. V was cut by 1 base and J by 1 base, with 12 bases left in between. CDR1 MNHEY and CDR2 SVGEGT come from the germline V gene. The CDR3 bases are TGTGCCAGCAGTTACTGGCCGGGACCGCGCACAGATACGCAGTATTTT. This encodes CASSYWPGPRTDTQYF.

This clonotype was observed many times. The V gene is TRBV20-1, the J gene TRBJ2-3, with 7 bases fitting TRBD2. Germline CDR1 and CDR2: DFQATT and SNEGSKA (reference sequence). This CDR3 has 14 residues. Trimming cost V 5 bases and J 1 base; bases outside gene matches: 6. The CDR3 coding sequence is TGCAGTGCTGGGAACGCGGGGGGCACAGATACGCAGTATTTT. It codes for CSAGNAGGTDTQYF.

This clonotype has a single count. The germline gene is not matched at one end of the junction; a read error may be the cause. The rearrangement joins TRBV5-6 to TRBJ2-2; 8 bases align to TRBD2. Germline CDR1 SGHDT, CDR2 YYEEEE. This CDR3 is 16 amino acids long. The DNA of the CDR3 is TGTGCCAGCAGGTTGGGGCTAGCGGGTCTGACCGGGGAGCTGTTTTTT. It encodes CASRLGLAGLTGELFF. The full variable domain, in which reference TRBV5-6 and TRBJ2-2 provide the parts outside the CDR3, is DAGVTQSPTHLIKTRGQQVTLRCSPKSGHDTVSWYQQALGQGPQFIFQYYEEEERQRGNFPDRFSGHQFPNYSSELNVNALLLGDSALYLCASRLGLAGLTGELFFGEGSRLTVL.

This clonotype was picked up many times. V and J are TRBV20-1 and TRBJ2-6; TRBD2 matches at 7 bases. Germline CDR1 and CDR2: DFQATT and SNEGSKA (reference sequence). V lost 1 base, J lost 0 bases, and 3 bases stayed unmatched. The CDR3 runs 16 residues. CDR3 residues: CSARGGGSSGANVLTF. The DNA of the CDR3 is TGCAGTGCTAGAGGGGGGGGGAGCTCTGGGGCCAACGTCCTGACTTTC.

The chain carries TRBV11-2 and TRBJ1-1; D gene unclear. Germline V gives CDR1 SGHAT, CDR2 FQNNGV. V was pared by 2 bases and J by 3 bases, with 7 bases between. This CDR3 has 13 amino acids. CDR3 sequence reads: CASSLMQDTEAFF. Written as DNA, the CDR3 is TGTGCCAGCAGCTTAATGCAGGACACTGAAGCTTTCTTT.

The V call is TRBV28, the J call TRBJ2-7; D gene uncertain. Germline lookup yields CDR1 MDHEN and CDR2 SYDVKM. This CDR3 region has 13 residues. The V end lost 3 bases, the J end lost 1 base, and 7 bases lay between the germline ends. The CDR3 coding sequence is TGTGCCAGCAGTTTCTACCGTTCCTACGAGCAGTACTTC. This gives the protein CASSFYRSYEQYF.

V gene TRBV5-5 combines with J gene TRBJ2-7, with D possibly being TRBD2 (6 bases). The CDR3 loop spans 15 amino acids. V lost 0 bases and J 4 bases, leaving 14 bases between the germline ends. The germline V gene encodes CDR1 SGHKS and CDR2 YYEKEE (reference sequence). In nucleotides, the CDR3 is TGTGCCAGCAGCTTGGATTTAGCGGCCCTATACGAGCAGTACTTC. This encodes CASSLDLAALYEQYF.

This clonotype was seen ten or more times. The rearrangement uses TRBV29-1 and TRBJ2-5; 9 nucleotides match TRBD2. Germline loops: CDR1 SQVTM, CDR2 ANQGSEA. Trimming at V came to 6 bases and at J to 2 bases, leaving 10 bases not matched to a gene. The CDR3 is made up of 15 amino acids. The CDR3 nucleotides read TGCAGCGTCGGCCTAAGACTAGCGGCTCAAGAGACCCAGTACTTC. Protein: CSVGLRLAAQETQYF.

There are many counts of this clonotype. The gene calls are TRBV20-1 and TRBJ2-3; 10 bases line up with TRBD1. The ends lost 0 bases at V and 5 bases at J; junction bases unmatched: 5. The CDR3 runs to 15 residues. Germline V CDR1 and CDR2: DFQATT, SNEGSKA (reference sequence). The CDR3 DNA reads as TGCAGTGCTAGAGATCGACAGGGGGCAAAAGATACGCAGTATTTT. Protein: CSARDRQGAKDTQYF.

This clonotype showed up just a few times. The CDR3 coding sequence is TGTGCCAGCAGCTTGGATTCGGGATTAGCCAAAAACATTCAGTACTTC. This encodes CASSLDSGLAKNIQYF. V gene TRBV5-4 combines with J gene TRBJ2-4; D possibly corresponds to TRBD2 (5 bases). Trimming took off 0 bases at V and 0 bases at J, with 10 bases between the two ends. The CDR3 has 16 amino acids. Germline assignment: CDR1 SGHNT and CDR2 YYREEE (reference sequence).

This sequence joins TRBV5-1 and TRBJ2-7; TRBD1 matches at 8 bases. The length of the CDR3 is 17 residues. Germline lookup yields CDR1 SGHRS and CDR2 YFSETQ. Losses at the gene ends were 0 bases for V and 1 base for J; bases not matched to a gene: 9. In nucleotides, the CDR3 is TGCGCCAGCAGCTTGGGGGGTCTAGGACAGGGATCCTACGAGCAGTACTTC. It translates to CASSLGGLGQGSYEQYF.

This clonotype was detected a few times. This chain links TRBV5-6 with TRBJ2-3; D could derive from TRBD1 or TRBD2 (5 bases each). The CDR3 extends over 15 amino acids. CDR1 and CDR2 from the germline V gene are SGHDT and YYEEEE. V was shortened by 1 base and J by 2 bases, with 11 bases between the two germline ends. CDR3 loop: CASSLTGTLTDTQYF. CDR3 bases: TGTGCCAGCAGCTTGACCGGGACCCTCACAGATACGCAGTATTTT. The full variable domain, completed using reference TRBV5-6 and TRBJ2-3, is DAGVTQSPTHLIKTRGQQVTLRCSPKSGHDTVSWYQQALGQGPQFIFQYYEEEERQRGNFPDRFSGHQFPNYSSELNVNALLLGDSALYLCASSLTGTLTDTQYFGPGTRLTVL.

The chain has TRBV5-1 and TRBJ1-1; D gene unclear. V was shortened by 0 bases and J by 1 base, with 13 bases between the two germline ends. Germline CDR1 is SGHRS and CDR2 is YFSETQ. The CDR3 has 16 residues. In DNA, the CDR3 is TGCGCCAGCAGCTTGGGTTCTAATGGAAAGAACACTGAAGCTTTCTTT. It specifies CASSLGSNGKNTEAFF.

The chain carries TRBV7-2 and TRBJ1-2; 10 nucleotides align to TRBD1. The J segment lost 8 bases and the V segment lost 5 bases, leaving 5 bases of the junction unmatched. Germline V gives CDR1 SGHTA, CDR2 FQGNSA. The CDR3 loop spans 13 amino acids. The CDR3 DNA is TGTGCCAGCAGCCCCCAGGACAGGGGGGGCTACACCTTC. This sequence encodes CASSPQDRGGYTF.

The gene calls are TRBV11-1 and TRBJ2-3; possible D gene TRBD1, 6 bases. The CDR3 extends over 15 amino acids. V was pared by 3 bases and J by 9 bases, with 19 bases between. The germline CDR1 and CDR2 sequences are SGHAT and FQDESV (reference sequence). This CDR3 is CASSLGFEGVGTQYF. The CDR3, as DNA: TGTGCCAGCAGCTTGGGCTTCGAGGGGGTAGGGACGCAGTATTTT.

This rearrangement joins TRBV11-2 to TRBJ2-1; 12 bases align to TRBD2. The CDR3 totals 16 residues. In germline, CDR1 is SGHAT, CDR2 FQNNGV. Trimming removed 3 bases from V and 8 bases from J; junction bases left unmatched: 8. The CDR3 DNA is TGTGCCAGCAGCTTGAGACTAGCGGGAGTGTTGTATGAGCAGTTCTTC. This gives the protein CASSLRLAGVLYEQFF.

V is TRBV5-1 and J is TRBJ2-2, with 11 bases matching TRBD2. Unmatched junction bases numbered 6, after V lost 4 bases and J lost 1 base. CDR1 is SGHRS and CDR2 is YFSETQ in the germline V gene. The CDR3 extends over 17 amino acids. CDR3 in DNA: TGCGCCAGCAGCCCCAATAGCGGGAGGGAGAACACCGGGGAGCTGTTTTTT. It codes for CASSPNSGRENTGELFF.

CDR3 protein: CASSLSVKGDTQYF. CDR3 bases: TGCGCCAGCAGCTTGTCGGTAAAAGGAGATACGCAGTATTTT. V usage is TRBV5-1 and J usage is TRBJ2-3, with D unclear. V lost 1 base to trimming and J lost 5 bases, with 11 bases between them. The germline V gene encodes CDR1 SGHRS and CDR2 YFSETQ. This CDR3 contains 14 residues.

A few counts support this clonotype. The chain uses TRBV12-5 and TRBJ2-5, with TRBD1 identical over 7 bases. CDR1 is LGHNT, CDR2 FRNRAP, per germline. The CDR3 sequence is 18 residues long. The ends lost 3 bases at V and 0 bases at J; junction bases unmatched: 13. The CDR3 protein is CASGLAGTAFPYQETQYF. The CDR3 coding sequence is TGTGCTAGTGGTTTAGCCGGGACAGCCTTTCCATACCAAGAGACCCAGTACTTC.

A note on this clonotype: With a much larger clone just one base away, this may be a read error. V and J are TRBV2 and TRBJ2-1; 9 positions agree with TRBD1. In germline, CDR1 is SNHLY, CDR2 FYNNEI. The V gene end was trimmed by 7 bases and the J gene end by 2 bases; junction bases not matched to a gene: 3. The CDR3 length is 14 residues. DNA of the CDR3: TGTGCCAGCAACCGGGACAGGGCCTACAATGAGCAGTTCTTC. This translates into CASNRDRAYNEQFF.

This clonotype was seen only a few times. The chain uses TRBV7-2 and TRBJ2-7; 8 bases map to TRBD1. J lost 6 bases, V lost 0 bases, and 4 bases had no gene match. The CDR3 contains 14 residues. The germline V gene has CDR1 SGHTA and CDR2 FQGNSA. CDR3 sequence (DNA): TGTGCCAGCAGCTTAGCTCAGGGGGCGAGCGAGCAGTACTTC. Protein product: CASSLAQGASEQYF. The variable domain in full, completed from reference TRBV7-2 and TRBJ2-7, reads GAGVSQSPSNKVTEKGKDVELRCDPISGHTALYWYRQSLGQGLEFLIYFQGNSAPDKSGLPSDRFSAERTGGSVSTLTIQRTQQEDSAVYLCASSLAQGASEQYFGPGTRLTVT.

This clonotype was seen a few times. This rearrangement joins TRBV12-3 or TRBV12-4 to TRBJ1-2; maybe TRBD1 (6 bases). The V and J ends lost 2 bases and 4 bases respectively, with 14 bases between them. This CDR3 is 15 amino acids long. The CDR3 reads CASSLPGHQPYGYTF. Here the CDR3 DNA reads TGTGCCAGCAGTTTACCGGGACACCAACCCTATGGCTACACCTTC.

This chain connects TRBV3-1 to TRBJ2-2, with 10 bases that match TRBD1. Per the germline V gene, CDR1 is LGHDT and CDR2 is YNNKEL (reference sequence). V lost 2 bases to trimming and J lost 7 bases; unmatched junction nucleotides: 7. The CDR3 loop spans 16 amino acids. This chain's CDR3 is CASSQRTGTGVGELFF. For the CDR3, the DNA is TGTGCCAGCAGCCAACGCACCGGGACAGGGGTCGGGGAGCTGTTTTTT.

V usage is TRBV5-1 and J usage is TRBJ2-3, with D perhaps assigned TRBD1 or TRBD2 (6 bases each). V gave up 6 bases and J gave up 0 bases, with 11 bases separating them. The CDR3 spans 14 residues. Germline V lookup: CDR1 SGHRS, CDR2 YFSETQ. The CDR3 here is CASNTGTSTDTQYF. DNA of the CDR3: TGCGCCAGCAACACAGGGACTAGCACAGATACGCAGTATTTT.

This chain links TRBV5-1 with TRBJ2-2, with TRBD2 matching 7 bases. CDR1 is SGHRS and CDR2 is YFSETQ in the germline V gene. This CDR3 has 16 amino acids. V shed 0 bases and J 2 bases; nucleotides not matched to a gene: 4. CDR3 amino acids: CASSLGDYPNTGELFF. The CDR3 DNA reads TGCGCCAGCAGCTTGGGGGACTACCCTAACACCGGGGAGCTGTTTTTT. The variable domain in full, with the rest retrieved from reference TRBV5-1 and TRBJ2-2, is KAGVTQTPRYLIKTRGQQVTLSCSPISGHRSVSWYQQTPGQGLQFLFEYFSETQRNKGNFPGRFSGRQFSNSRSEMNVSTLELGDSALYLCASSLGDYPNTGELFFGEGSRLTVL.

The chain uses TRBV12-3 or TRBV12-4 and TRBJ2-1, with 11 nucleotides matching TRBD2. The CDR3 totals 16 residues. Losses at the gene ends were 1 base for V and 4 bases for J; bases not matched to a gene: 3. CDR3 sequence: CASSLDTSGSYNEQFF. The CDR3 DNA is TGTGCCAGCAGTTTAGATACTAGCGGGAGTTACAATGAGCAGTTCTTC.

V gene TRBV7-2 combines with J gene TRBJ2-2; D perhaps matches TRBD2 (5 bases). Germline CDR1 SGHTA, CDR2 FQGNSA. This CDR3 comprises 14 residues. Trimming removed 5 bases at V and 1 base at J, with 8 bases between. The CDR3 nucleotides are TGTGCCAGCAGCGTACTAGGGAACACCGGGGAGCTGTTTTTT. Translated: CASSVLGNTGELFF.